This TCR beta chain was sequenced during a study of lung T cells in sarcoidosis with Löfgren's syndrome. Background on the study: Analyses focused on Löfgren's syndrome patients. Study-level results: Löfgren's syndrome patients reportedly showed greatest TRAV12-1 and TRBV2 expansion versus controls. Multiple Löfgren's syndrome patients reportedly shared TRAV12-1 and TRBV2 CDR3 motifs, suggesting public CD4+ TCRs. These T cells were suggested, not shown, to recognize a putative antigen.

Note on this clonotype: Its antigen is not identified. A much larger clone sits a single nucleotide away, making a read error possible.

Each CDR3 protein is one row after TCRdb ran MiXCR on the reads. Found here are about 9,400 distinct CDR3 sequences, just under 20% of them singletons; the top ten hold approximately 7%. Trimming stripped 7 bases from V and 3 bases from J, with 13 bases between. The CDR3 loop spans 14 amino acids. The germline gives CDR1 LNHDA, CDR2 SQIVND (reference sequence). The sequence was collected from a human donor with sarcoidosis (Löfgren's syndrome or another form), or a control subject (not recorded which). The V call is TRBV19, the J call TRBJ2-1; D call uncertain. Material: CD4+ T cells from bronchoalveolar lavage. CDR3 sequence reads: CASKVAAIYNEQFF. CDR3 bases: TGTGCCAGTAAGGTAGCTGCTATCTACAATGAGCAGTTCTTC.